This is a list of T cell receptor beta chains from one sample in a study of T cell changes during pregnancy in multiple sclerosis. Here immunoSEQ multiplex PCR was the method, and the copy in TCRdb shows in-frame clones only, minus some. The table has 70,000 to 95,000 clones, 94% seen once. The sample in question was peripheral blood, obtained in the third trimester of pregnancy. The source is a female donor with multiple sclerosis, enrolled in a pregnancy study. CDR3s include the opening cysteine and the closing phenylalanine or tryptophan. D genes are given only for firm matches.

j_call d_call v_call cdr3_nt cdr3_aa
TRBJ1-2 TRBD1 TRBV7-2 TGTGCCAGCAGCTTAGCGCTCCAGGGGGGTTATGGCTACACCTTC CASSLALQGGYGYTF
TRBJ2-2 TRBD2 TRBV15 TGTGCCACCAGCAGAGACGCGCTAGCGGGAGCCACCGGGGAGCTGTTTTTT CATSRDALAGATGELFF
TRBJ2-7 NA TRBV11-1 TGTGCCAGCAGCTTAGGGGTAGCCTTGGAGCAGTACTTC CASSLGVALEQYF
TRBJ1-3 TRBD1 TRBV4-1 TGCGCCAGCAGCCCGAGAGGCTTAGGGACAGGGAGCTCTGGAAACACCATATATTTT CASSPRGLGTGSSGNTIYF
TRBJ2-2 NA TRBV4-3 TGCGCCAGCAGCCAAGGGCTGGGAGGGAACACCGGGGAGCTGTTTTTT CASSQGLGGNTGELFF
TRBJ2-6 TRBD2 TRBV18 TGTGCCAGCTCACCTCTCCCGGGAGGATCTGGGGCCAACGTCCTGACTTTC CASSPLPGGSGANVLTF
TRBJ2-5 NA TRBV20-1 TGCAGTGTGAGGGGGCAAGAGACCCAGTACTTC CSVRGQETQYF
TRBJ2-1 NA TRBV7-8 TGTGCCAGCAGCTTAGGAGGCGGGATCGAGTTCTTC CASSLGGGIEFF
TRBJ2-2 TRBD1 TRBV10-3 TGTGCCATTAAAGCCACAGGGGGCGAGATTAACACCGGGGAGCTGTTTTTT CAIKATGGEINTGELFF
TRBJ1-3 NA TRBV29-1 TGCAGCGTGGGGCAGGGTCGCGGAAACACCATATATTTT CSVGQGRGNTIYF
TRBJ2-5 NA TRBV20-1 TGCAGTGCTAGAGTGGCAGAGACCCAGTACTTC CSARVAETQYF
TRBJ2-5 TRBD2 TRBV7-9 TGTGCCAGCAGCCGGACTAGCGGAGCCCACCAAGAGACCCAGTACTTC CASSRTSGAHQETQYF
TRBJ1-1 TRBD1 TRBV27 TGTGCCAGCAGTGAAGAACAGGGGGAGAACACTGAAGCTTTCTTT CASSEEQGENTEAFF
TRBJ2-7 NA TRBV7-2 TGTGCCAGCAGCTTTTATCCCCACGGCGGGGAAGCAATCTACGAGCAGTACTTC CASSFYPHGGEAIYEQYF
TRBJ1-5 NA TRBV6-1 TGTGCCAGCAGTGGTTGGGGCAACTTCAATCAGCCCCAGCATTTT CASSGWGNFNQPQHF
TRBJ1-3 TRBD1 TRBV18 TGTGCCAGCTCACCGAAGACAGGGGGTTACTCTGGAAACACCATATATTTT CASSPKTGGYSGNTIYF
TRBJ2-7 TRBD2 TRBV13 TGTGCCAGCAGCTTATCAGGCGGGAGGGCACGCTACGAGCAGTACTTC CASSLSGGRARYEQYF
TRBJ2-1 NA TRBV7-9 TGTGCCAGCAGCTCCCCGCTAGAGCATGAGCAGTTCTTC CASSSPLEHEQFF
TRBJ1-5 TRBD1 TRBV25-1 TGTGCCAGCAACAGGGGGCTTCAGCCCCAGCATTTT CASNRGLQPQHF
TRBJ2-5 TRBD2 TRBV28 TGTGCCAGCAGTCCTAGCGGGAGACACCAAGAGACCCAGTACTTC CASSPSGRHQETQYF
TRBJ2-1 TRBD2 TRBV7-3 TGTGCCAGCAGCTCAGGACTAGCGGATCCGAGTAGGCAGTTCTTC CASSSGLADPSRQFF
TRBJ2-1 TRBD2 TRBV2 TGTGCCAGCAGTAGCACCGGGACTAGCGGCTACAATGAGCAGTTCTTC CASSSTGTSGYNEQFF